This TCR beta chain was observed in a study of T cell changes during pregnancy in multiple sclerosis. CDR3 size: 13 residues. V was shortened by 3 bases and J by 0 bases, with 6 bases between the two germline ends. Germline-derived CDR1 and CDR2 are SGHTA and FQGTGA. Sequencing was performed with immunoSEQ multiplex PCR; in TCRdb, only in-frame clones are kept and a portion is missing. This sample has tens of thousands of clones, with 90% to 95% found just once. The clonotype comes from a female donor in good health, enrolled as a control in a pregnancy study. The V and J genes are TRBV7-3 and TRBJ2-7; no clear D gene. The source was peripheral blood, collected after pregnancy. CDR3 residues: CASSFTLSYEQYF. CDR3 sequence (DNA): TGTGCCAGCAGCTTCACTCTCTCCTACGAGCAGTACTTC.